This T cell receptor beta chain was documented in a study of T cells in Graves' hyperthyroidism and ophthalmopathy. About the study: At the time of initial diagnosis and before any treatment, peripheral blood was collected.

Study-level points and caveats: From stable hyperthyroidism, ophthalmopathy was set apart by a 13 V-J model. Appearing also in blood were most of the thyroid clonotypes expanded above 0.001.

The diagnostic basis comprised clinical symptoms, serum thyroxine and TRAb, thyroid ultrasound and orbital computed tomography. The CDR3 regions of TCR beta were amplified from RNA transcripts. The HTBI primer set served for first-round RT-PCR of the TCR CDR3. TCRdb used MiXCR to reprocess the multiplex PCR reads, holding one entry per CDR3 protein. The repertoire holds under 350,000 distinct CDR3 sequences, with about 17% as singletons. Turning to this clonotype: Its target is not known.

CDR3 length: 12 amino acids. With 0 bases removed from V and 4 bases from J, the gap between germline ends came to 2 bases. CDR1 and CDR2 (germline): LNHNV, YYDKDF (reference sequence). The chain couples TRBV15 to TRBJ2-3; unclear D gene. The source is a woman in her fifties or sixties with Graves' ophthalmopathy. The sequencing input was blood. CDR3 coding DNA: TGTGCCACCAGCAGAGATCCAGATACGCAGTATTTT. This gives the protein CATSRDPDTQYF.